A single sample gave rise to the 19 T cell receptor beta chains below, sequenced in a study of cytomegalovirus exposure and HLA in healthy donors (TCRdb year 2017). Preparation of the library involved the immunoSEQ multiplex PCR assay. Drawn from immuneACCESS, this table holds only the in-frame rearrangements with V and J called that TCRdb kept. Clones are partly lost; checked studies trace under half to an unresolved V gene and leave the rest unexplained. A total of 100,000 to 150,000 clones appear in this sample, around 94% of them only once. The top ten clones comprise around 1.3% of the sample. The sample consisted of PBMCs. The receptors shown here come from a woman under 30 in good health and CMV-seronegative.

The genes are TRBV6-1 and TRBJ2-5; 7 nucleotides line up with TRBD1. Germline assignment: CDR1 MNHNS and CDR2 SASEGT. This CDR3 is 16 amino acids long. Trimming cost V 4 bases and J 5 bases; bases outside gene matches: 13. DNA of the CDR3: TGTGCCAGCAGTGCGCGGGTTGAGGGGGCGTTTGAGACCCAGTACTTC. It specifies CASSARVEGAFETQYF.

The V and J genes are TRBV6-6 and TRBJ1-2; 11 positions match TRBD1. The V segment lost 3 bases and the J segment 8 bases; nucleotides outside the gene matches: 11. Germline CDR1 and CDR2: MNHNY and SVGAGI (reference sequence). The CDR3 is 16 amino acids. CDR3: CASSYGRDRGVEGYTF. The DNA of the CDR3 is TGTGCCAGCAGTTATGGGAGGGACAGGGGGGTGGAAGGCTACACCTTC.

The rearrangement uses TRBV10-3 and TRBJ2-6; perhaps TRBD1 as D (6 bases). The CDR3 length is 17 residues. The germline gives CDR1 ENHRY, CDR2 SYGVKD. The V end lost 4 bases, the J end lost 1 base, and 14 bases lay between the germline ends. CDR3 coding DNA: TGTGCCATCAGTGTTACAGGGTTACAATCTGGGGCCAACGTCCTGACTTTC. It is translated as CAISVTGLQSGANVLTF.

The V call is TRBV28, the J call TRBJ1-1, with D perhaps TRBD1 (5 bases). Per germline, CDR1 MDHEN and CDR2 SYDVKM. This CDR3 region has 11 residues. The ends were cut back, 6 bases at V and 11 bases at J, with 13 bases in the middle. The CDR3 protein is CASRNRFRAFF. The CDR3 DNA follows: TGTGCCAGCAGAAACAGGTTTCGGGCTTTCTTT.

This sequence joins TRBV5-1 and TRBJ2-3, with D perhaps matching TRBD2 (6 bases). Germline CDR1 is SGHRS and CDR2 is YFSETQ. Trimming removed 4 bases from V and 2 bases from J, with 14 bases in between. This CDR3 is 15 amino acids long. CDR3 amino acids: CASSAGRGTTDTQYF. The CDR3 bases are TGCGCCAGCAGCGCCGGGCGGGGAACCACAGATACGCAGTATTTT.

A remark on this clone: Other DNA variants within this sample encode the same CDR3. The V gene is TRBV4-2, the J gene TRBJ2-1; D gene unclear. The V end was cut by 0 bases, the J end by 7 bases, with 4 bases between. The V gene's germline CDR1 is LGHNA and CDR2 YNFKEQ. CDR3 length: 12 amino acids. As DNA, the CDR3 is TGTGCCAGCAGCCAAGACCGGAATGAGCAGTTCTTC. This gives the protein CASSQDRNEQFF.

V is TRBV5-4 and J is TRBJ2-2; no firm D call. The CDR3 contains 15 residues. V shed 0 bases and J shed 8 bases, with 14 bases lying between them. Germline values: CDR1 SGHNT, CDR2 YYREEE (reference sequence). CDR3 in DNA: TGTGCCAGCAGCTTGGCGAACTCCCGACTGGGGGAGCTGTTTTTT. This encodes CASSLANSRLGELFF.

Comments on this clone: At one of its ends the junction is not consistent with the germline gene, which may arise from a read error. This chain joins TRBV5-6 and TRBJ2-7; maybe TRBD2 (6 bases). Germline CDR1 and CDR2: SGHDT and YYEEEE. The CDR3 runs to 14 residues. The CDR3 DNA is TGTGCCAGCAGCTTTGGACCGACTAGTGGAGAAAAGGGCTTC. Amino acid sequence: CASSFGPTSGEKGF.

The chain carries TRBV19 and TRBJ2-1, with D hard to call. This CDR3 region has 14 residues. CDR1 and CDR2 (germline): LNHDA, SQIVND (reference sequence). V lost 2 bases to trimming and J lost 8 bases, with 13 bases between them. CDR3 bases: TGTGCCAGTAGTATAAGGCGGAACGACCATGAGCAGTTCTTC. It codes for CASSIRRNDHEQFF.

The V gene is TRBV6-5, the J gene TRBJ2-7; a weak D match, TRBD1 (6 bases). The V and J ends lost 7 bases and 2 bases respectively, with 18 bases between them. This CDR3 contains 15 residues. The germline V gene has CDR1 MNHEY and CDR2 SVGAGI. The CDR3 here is CASKPDGTYTYEQYF. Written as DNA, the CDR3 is TGTGCCAGCAAACCGGATGGGACATACACCTACGAGCAGTACTTC.

The CDR3 DNA reads TGTGCCAGCAGCTTGGTCAGGACAGGTGGCTACACCTTC. Residues: CASSLVRTGGYTF. This chain connects TRBV5-6 to TRBJ1-2; 7 bases align to TRBD1. V gave up 0 bases and J gave up 7 bases; unmatched junction bases: 3. The CDR3 is made up of 13 amino acids. Germline values: CDR1 SGHDT, CDR2 YYEEEE.

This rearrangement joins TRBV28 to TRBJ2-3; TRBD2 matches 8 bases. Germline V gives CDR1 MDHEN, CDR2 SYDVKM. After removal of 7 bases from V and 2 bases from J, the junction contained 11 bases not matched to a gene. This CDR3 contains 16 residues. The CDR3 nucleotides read TGTGCCAGCACGTCCCGAAGCGGGGGATACACAGATACGCAGTATTTT. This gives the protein CASTSRSGGYTDTQYF.

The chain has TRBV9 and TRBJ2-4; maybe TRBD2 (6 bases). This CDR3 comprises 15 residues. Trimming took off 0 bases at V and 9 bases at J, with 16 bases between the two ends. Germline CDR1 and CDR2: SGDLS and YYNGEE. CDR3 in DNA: TGTGCCAGCAGCGTAGTGGGGACGCGGGGTAGCATTCAGTACTTC. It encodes CASSVVGTRGSIQYF.

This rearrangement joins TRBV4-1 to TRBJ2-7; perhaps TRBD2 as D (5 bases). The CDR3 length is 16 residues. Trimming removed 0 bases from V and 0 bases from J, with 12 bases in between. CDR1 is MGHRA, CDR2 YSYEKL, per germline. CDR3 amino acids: CASSQERSGRSYEQYF. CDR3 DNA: TGCGCCAGCAGCCAAGAGAGGAGCGGACGCTCCTACGAGCAGTACTTC.

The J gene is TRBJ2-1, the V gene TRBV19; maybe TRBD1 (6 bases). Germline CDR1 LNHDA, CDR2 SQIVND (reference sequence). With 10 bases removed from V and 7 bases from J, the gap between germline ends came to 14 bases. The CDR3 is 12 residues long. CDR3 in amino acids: CATQTGWNEQFF. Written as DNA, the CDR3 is TGTGCCACTCAGACAGGTTGGAATGAGCAGTTCTTC.

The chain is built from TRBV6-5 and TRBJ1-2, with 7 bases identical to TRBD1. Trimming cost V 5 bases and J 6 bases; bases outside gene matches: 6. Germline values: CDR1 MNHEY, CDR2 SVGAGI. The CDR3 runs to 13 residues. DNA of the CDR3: TGTGCCAGCAGTCTTCAGGGGGGCCATGGCTACACCTTC. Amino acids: CASSLQGGHGYTF.

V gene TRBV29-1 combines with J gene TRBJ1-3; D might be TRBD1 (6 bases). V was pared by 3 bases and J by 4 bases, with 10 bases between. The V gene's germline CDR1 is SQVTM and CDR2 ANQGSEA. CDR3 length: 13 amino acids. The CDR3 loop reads CSVELQGGNTIYF. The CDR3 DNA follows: TGCAGCGTTGAGCTCCAGGGGGGAAACACCATATATTTT.

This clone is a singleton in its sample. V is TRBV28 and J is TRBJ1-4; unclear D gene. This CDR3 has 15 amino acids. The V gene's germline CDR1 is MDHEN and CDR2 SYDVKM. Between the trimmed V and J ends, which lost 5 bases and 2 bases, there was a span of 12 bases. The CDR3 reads CASSTGDWTNEKLFF. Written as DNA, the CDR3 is TGTGCCAGCAGTACCGGAGATTGGACTAATGAAAAACTGTTTTTT.

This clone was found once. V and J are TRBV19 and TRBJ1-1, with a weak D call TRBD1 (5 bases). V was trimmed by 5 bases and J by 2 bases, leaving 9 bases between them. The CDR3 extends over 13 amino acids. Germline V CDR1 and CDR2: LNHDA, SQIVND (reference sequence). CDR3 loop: CASSLWTNTEAFF. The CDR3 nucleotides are TGTGCCAGTAGTCTCTGGACAAACACTGAAGCTTTCTTT.